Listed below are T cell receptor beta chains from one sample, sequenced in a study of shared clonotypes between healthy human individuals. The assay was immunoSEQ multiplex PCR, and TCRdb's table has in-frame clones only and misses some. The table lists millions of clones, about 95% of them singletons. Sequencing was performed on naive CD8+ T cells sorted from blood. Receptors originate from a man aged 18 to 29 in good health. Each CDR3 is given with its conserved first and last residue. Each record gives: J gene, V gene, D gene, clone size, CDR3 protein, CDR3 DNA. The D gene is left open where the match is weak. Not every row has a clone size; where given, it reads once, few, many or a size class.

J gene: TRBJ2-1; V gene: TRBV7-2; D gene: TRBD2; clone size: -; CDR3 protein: CASGGAYNEQFF; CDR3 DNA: TGTGCCAGCGGGGGGGCCTACAATGAGCAGTTCTTC
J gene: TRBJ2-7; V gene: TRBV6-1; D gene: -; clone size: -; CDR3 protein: CASSEIDAGDEQYF; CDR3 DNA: TGTGCCAGCAGTGAAATTGATGCAGGGGACGAGCAGTACTTC
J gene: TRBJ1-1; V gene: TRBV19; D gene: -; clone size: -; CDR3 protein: CANVDLQDLEAFF; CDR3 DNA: TGTGCCAACGTTGATTTGCAGGACCTTGAAGCTTTCTTT
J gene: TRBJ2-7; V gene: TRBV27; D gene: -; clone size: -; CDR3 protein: CASSFKRDTIPYEQYF; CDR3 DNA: TGTGCCAGCAGTTTCAAACGGGACACCATCCCCTACGAGCAGTACTTC
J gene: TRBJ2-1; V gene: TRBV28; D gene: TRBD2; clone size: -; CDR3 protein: CASSPISGLVFEEDNEQFF; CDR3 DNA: TGTGCCAGCAGTCCAATAAGCGGACTAGTTTTTGAGGAGGACAATGAGCAGTTCTTC
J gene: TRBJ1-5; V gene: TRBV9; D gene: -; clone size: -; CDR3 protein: CASSPDGRQPQHF; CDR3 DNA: TGTGCCAGCAGCCCAGACGGGAGGCAGCCCCAGCATTTT
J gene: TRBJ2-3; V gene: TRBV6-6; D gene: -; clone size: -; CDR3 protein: CASSLTGSTTDTQYF; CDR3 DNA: TGTGCCAGCAGTCTCACAGGGAGTACCACAGATACGCAGTATTTT
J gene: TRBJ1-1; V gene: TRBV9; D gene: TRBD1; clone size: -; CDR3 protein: CASSGRDSTEAFF; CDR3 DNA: TGTGCCAGCAGCGGCCGGGACAGCACTGAAGCTTTCTTT
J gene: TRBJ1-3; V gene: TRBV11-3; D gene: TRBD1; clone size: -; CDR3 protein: CASSGQEAGNTIYF; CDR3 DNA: TGTGCCAGCAGCGGACAGGAGGCTGGAAACACCATATATTTT
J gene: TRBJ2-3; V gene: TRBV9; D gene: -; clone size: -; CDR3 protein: CASSPRQTDTQYF; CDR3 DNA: TGTGCCAGCAGCCCGAGACAGACAGATACGCAGTATTTT
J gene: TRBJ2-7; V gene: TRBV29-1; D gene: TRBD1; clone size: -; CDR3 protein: CSVEGTGSTYEQYF; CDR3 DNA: TGCAGCGTTGAGGGGACAGGGTCTACCTACGAGCAGTACTTC
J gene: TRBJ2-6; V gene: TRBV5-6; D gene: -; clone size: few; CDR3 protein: CASSLPPGTLSSGANVLTF; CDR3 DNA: TGTGCCAGCAGCTTACCCCCCGGGACGCTTAGCTCTGGGGCCAACGTCCTGACTTTC
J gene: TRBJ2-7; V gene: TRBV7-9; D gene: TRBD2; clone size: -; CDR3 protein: CASNGGTTYEQYF; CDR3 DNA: TGTGCCAGCAACGGGGGGACCACCTACGAGCAGTACTTC
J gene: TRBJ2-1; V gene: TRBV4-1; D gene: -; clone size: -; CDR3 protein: CASSQMDRDNEQFF; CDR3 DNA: TGCGCCAGCAGCCAGATGGACCGAGATAATGAGCAGTTCTTC
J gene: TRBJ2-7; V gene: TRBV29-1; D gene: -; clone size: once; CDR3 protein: CSLVTAGSYEQYF; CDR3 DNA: TGCAGCCTCGTCACGGCAGGGTCCTACGAGCAGTACTTC
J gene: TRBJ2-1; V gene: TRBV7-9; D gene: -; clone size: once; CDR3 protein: CASSDSSYNEQFF; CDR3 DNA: TGTGCCAGCAGCGACTCTTCCTACAATGAGCAGTTCTTC
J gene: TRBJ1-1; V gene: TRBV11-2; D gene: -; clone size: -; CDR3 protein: CASSSAEGGWTEAFF; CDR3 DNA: TGTGCCAGCAGCTCCGCCGAGGGGGGTTGGACTGAAGCTTTCTTT
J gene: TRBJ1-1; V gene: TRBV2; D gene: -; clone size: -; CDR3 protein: CASSPGRNTEAFF; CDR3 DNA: TGTGCCAGCAGCCCAGGGAGGAACACTGAAGCTTTCTTT
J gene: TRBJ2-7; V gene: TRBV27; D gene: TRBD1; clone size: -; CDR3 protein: CASSPPPGQGIYEQYF; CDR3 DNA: TGTGCCAGCAGTCCCCCCCCCGGACAGGGGATCTACGAGCAGTACTTC
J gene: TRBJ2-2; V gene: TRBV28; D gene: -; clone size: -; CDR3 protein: CASKTGDLNTGELFF; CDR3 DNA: TGTGCCAGCAAAACAGGGGACTTGAACACCGGGGAGCTGTTTTTT
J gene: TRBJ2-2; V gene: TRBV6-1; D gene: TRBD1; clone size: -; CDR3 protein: CASRGQGSNTGELFF; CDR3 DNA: TGTGCCAGCAGAGGACAGGGTTCGAACACCGGGGAGCTGTTTTTT
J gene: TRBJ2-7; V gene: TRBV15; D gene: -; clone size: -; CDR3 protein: CATSSSLGAGSYEQYF; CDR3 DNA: TGTGCCACCAGCAGTTCGCTGGGGGCGGGCTCCTACGAGCAGTACTTC
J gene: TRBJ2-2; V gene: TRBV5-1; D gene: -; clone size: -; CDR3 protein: CASSFRGHGELFF; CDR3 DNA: TGCGCCAGCAGCTTCCGGGGGCACGGGGAGCTGTTTTTT
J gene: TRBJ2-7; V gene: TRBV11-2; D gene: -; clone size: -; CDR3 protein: CASSLGAGAFDEQYF; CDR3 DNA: TGTGCCAGCAGCTTAGGCGCAGGGGCATTCGACGAGCAGTACTTC
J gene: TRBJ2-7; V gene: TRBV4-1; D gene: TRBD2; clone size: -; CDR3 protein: CASSREEAGGLYEQYF; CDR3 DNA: TGCGCCAGCAGCCGCGAGGAGGCGGGGGGGCTGTACGAGCAGTACTTC
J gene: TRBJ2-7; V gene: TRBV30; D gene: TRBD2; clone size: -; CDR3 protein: CAWSSGRGTYEQYF; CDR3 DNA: TGTGCCTGGAGTAGCGGGAGGGGGACCTACGAGCAGTACTTC
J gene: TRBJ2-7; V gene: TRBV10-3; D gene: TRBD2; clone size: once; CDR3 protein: CAISVGGGYEQYF; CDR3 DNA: TGTGCCATCAGTGTTGGGGGAGGGTACGAGCAGTACTTC
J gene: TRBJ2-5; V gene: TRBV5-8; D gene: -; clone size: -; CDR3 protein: CASTFGLGETQYF; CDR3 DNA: TGTGCCAGCACCTTTGGATTAGGGGAGACCCAGTACTTC
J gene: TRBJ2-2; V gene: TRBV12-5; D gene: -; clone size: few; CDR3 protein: CASGLAQRGELFF; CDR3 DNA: TGTGCTAGTGGTTTGGCGCAGCGCGGGGAGCTGTTTTTT
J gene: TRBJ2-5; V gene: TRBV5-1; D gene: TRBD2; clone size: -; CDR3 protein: CASSLAWSGMYQETQYF; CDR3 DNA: TGCGCCAGCAGCTTGGCCTGGAGCGGGATGTACCAAGAGACCCAGTACTTC
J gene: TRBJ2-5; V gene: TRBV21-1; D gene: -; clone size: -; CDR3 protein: CASSKADRGLEETQYF; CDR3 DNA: TGTGCCAGCAGCAAAGCAGACAGGGGGCTGGAGGAGACCCAGTACTTC
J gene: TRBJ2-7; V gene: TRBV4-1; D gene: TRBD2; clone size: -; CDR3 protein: CASSQERSLAGGGEQYF; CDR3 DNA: TGCGCCAGCAGCCAAGAAAGGTCCCTAGCGGGAGGTGGCGAGCAGTACTTC
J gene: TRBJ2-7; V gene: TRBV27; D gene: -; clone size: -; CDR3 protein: CASSHRASYEQYF; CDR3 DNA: TGTGCCAGCAGTCACAGGGCCTCCTACGAGCAGTACTTC
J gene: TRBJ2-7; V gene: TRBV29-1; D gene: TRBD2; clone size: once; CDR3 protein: CSVAFGTSGYEQYF; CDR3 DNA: TGCAGCGTAGCCTTTGGGACTAGCGGCTACGAGCAGTACTTC
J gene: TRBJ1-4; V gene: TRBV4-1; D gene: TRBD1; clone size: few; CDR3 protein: CASSLQGEKLFF; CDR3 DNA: TGCGCCAGCAGCCTACAGGGGGAAAAACTGTTTTTT
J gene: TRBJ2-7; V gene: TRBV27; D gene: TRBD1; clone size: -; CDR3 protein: CASSLGTGSEQYF; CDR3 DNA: TGTGCCAGCAGTTTAGGGACAGGCTCCGAGCAGTACTTC
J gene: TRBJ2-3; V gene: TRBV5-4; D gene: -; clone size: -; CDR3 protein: CASSLQGTDTQYF; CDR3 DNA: TGTGCCAGCAGCTTGCAGGGCACAGATACGCAGTATTTT
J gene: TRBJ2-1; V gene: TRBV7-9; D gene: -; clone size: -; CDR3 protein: CASSLQGHEQFF; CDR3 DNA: TGTGCCAGCAGCCTACAGGGCCATGAGCAGTTCTTC
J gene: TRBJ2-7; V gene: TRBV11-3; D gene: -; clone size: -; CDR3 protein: CASRSESYEQYF; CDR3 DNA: TGTGCCAGCAGGTCGGAGTCCTACGAGCAGTACTTC
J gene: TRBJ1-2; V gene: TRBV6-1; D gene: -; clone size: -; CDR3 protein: CASSEGLSSLYGYTF; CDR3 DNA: TGTGCCAGCAGTGAAGGCCTGAGCAGTCTCTATGGCTACACCTTC
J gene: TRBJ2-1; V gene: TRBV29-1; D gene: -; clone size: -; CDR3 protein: CSGENGDYNEQFF; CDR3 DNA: TGCAGCGGTGAAAACGGAGACTACAATGAGCAGTTCTTC
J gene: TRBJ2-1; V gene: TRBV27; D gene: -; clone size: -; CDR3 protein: CASSPLPTAGSLNEQFF; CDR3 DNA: TGTGCCAGCAGTCCTCTTCCCACGGCGGGAAGTCTCAATGAGCAGTTCTTC
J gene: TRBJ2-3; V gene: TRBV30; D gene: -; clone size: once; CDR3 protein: CAWSVGAGTDTQYF; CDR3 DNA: TGTGCCTGGAGTGTAGGGGCCGGCACAGATACGCAGTATTTT
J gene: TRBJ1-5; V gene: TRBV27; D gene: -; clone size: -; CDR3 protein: CASSFEGGNQPQHF; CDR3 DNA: TGTGCCAGCAGTTTTGAGGGGGGAAATCAGCCCCAGCATTTT
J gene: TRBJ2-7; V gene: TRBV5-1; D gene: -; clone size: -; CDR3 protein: CASSQPGHLYEQYF; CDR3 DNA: TGCGCCAGCAGCCAGCCGGGACACCTCTACGAGCAGTACTTC
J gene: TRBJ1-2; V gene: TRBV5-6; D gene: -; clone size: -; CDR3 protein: CASSPGWTDNSVF; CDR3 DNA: TGTGCCAGCAGCCCCGGTTGGACAGACAACTCCGTCTTC
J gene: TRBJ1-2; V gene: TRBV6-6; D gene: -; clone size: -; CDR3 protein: CASSYSTPNYGYTF; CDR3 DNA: TGTGCCAGCAGTTACTCGACTCCTAACTATGGCTACACCTTC
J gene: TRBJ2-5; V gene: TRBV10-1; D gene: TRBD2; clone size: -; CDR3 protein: CASSPGLAGGSRETQYF; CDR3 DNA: TGCGCCAGCAGTCCGGGACTAGCGGGAGGGAGTCGGGAGACCCAGTACTTC
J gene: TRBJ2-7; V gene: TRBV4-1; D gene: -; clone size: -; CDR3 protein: CASSQAIQGTYEQYF; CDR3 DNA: TGCGCCAGCAGCCAAGCTATTCAGGGAACCTACGAGCAGTACTTC
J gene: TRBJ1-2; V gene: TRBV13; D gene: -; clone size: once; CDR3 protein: CASSLGLTGNGYTF; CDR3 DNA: TGTGCCAGCAGCTTAGGCCTAACGGGAAATGGCTACACCTTC
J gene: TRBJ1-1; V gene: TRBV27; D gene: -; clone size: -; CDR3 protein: CASSLSRARTEAFF; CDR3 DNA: TGTGCCAGCAGTCTGTCCCGGGCGCGGACTGAAGCTTTCTTT
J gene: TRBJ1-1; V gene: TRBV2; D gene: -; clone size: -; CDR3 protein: CASQEGQGTEAFF; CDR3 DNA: TGTGCCAGCCAGGAGGGTCAAGGCACTGAAGCTTTCTTT
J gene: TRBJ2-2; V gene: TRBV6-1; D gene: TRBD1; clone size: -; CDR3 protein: CASRGRDRVTGELFF; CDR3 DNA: TGTGCCAGCAGGGGACGGGACAGGGTCACCGGGGAGCTGTTTTTT
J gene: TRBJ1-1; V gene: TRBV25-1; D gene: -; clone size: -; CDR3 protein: CARGGATEAFF; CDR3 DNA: TGTGCCAGGGGGGGGGCCACTGAAGCTTTCTTT
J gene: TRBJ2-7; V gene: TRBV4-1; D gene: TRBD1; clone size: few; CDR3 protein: CASSHVPGQQYF; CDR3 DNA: TGCGCCAGCAGCCATGTACCGGGACAGCAATACTTC
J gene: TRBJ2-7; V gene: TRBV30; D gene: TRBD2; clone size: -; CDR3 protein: CAWSGGGVEQYF; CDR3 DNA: TGTGCCTGGAGTGGGGGAGGGGTCGAGCAGTACTTC
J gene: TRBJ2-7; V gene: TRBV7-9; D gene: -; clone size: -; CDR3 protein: CASSLGPETYEQYF; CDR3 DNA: TGTGCCAGCAGCTTAGGTCCGGAGACCTACGAGCAGTACTTC
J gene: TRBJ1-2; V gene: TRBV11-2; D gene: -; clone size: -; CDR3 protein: CASSLGAAEYGYTF; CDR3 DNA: TGTGCCAGCAGCTTAGGGGCAGCCGAGTATGGCTACACCTTC
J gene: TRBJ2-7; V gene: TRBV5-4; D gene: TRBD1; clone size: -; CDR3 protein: CASSLTGGVSYEQYF; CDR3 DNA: TGTGCCAGCAGTTTGACAGGGGGCGTCTCCTACGAGCAGTACTTC